Reported below is one T cell receptor beta chain. Sequenced by immunoSEQ multiplex PCR; TCRdb stores in-frame clones only, minus some. This table holds some 100,000 clones, roughly 75% found once. The sample comes from a study of blood T cell repertoires in COVID-19. V lost 6 bases and J lost 3, with 11 bases in between. CDR1 is MDHEN, CDR2 SYDVKM, per germline. This CDR3 region has 13 residues. This chain connects TRBV28 to TRBJ1-1; the D is unclear. Sequencing was done on a sample of peripheral blood. The clonotype originates from a human donor in a cohort sampled during active or convalescent COVID-19. The CDR3 nucleotides are TGTGCCAGCAGGGGAGGCAAGTACACTGAAGCTTTCTTT. Translating gives CASRGGKYTEAFF.